These 27 T cell receptor beta chains originate from one sample sequenced in a study of early T cells in non-severe SARS-CoV-2 infection. One entry per CDR3 protein results from TCRdb running MiXCR on the 5' RACE reads. The sample contains about 36,000 distinct CDR3 sequences, 6% to 8.5% of which appear only once. The sequencing here drew on whole blood, taken at baseline. These receptors were obtained from an adult who was a healthcare worker with PCR-confirmed SARS-CoV-2 infection or an uninfected control (not recorded which).

This clonotype came up many times. The V and J genes are TRBV7-9 and TRBJ2-2, with D perhaps TRBD1 or TRBD2 (5 bases each). V was shortened by 0 bases and J by 9 bases, with 20 bases between the two germline ends. This CDR3 has 17 amino acids. Germline CDR1 reads SEHNR; CDR2 reads FQNEAQ (reference sequence). The CDR3, as DNA: TGTGCCAGCAGCTTAGCGGGGGACCCCACCCCCGGCCGGGAGCTGTTTTTT. This gives the protein CASSLAGDPTPGRELFF.

A few counts support this clonotype. This sequence joins TRBV20-1 and TRBJ1-6; 7 bases fit TRBD1. After removal of 0 bases from V and 4 bases from J, the junction contained 6 bases not matched to a gene. This CDR3 region has 16 residues. Per the germline V gene, CDR1 is DFQATT and CDR2 is SNEGSKA (reference sequence). The CDR3 DNA is TGCAGTGCTAGAGATAATCGGGGACAGTATAATTCACCCCTCCACTTT. Encoded protein: CSARDNRGQYNSPLHF.

On this clonotype: A much larger clone lies one base from this, so it may be a read error. The chain combines TRBV2 with TRBJ1-1; TRBD1 might be the D (6 bases). CDR3 length: 17 residues. Germline V gene lookup returns CDR1 SNHLY and CDR2 FYNNEI. The CDR3 coding sequence is TGTGCCAGCAGTGATTTTGGCAGGAGGAGGGGGAACACTGGAGCTTTCTTT. It translates to CASSDFGRRRGNTGAFF. Based on the CDR3 plus reference TRBV2 and TRBJ1-1, the full variable domain is EPEVTQTPSHQVTQMGQEVILRCVPISNHLYFYWYRQILGQKVEFLVSFYNNEISEKSEIFDDQFSVERPDGSNFTLKIRSTKLEDSAMYFCASSDFGRRRGNTGAFFGQGTRLTVV.

This clonotype was counted many times. The chain carries TRBV28 and TRBJ1-1; D unclear. Looked up from germline, CDR1 is MDHEN and CDR2 is SYDVKM. Trimming cost V 6 bases and J 7 bases, with 9 bases left between them. The CDR3 contains 11 residues. The CDR3, as DNA: TGTGCCAGCAGGATGGGCTTTGAAGCTTTCTTT. This encodes CASRMGFEAFF.

This clonotype was recorded at least ten times. J is TRBJ2-7 and V is TRBV7-2; D may be TRBD2 (5 bases). Trimming removed 5 bases at V and 6 bases at J, with 14 bases between. Germline CDR1 SGHTA, CDR2 FQGNSA. CDR3 size: 13 residues. The CDR3 reads CASSVEFGVEQYF. The CDR3 DNA follows: TGTGCCAGCAGCGTAGAGTTCGGGGTCGAGCAGTACTTC.

This clonotype occurred many times. The V and J genes are TRBV27 and TRBJ2-7, with 7 bases matching TRBD1. This CDR3 has 14 residues. Germline V gene data show CDR1 as MNHEY and CDR2 as SMNVEV (reference sequence). V was pared by 6 bases and J by 2 bases, with 7 bases of the junction left unmatched. The CDR3 is CASSQPGQTYEQYF. The CDR3, as DNA: TGTGCCAGCAGCCAACCGGGACAGACCTACGAGCAGTACTTC.

CDR3: CSAISGMGDTQYF. In nucleotides, the CDR3 is TGCAGTGCTATCAGCGGGATGGGAGATACGCAGTATTTT. The chain is built from TRBV20-1 and TRBJ2-3; 7 bases align to TRBD2. This CDR3 contains 13 residues. With V trimmed by 4 bases and J by 5 bases, 6 bases remained unmatched. Germline V gene sequence: CDR1 DFQATT, CDR2 SNEGSKA (reference sequence).

This chain links TRBV6-2 or TRBV6-3 with TRBJ1-1, with D uncertain. Trimming left V 7 bases short and J 2 bases short, with 11 bases between. From germline, CDR1 is MNHEY and CDR2 SVGEGT. The CDR3 is made up of 13 amino acids. CDR3 region: CASNTGSNTEAFF. CDR3 DNA: TGTGCCAGCAACACGGGGAGTAACACTGAAGCTTTCTTT.

This clonotype turned up a few times. The chain is built from TRBV20-1 and TRBJ1-2, with D perhaps TRBD1 (5 bases). V was cut by 0 bases and J by 0 bases, with 11 bases left in between. The CDR3 runs 15 residues. In germline, CDR1 is DFQATT, CDR2 SNEGSKA (reference sequence). CDR3 in DNA: TGCAGTGCTAGAGATCCCGGGGGAGCTAACTATGGCTACACCTTC. It yields the protein CSARDPGGANYGYTF.

This clonotype is categorized as medium-sized. This chain connects TRBV5-1 to TRBJ2-7, with 10 nucleotides matching TRBD2. CDR1 is SGHRS and CDR2 is YFSETQ in the germline V gene. With 2 bases clipped from V and 5 bases from J, the junction kept 4 bases outside the gene matches. The CDR3 is 14 amino acids. As DNA, the CDR3 is TGCGCCAGCAGCTTTCAGCGGGAGGGCAACGAGCAGTACTTC. It encodes CASSFQREGNEQYF.

This clonotype was observed a handful of times. The chain uses TRBV7-8 and TRBJ1-2; a possible D gene is TRBD1 (6 bases). CDR3 size: 14 residues. Trimming took 5 bases from V and 8 from J, leaving 18 bases between them. Germline CDR1 and CDR2: SGHVS and FQNEAQ. The CDR3 sequence: CASSDQGIARGYTF. For the CDR3, the DNA is TGTGCCAGCAGCGACCAGGGGATAGCGCGCGGCTACACCTTC.

The table lists this clonotype with a few counts. This chain joins TRBV29-1 and TRBJ2-1, with unresolved D. Trimming pared 7 bases from V and 13 bases from J, leaving 26 bases between. Germline V gene sequence: CDR1 SQVTM, CDR2 ANQGSEA. The CDR3 has 14 amino acids. The CDR3 spells CSADMSNRPEPQFF. Here the CDR3 DNA reads TGCAGCGCAGATATGAGCAACCGCCCCGAACCCCAGTTCTTC.

The chain recombines TRBV18 with TRBJ2-7; TRBD2 aligns across 13 bases. Per germline, CDR1 KGHSH and CDR2 LQKENI. Trimming cost V 3 bases and J 2 bases; bases outside gene matches: 7. This CDR3 is built from 17 residues. CDR3 DNA sequence: TGTGCCAGCTCACCCCCCGGGACTAGCGGGGACCCCTACGAGCAGTACTTC. Its translation: CASSPPGTSGDPYEQYF.

The gene calls are TRBV7-9 and TRBJ1-4, with D maybe TRBD1 (5 bases). V was shortened by 3 bases and J by 7 bases, with 12 bases between the two germline ends. The CDR3 has 14 amino acids. CDR1 and CDR2 (germline): SEHNR, FQNEAQ (reference sequence). As DNA, the CDR3 is TGTGCCAGCAGCTTTTCTAACGGGGCTGAAAAACTGTTTTTT. Amino acid sequence: CASSFSNGAEKLFF. The variable domain in full, completed from reference TRBV7-9 and TRBJ1-4, reads DTGVSQNPRHKITKRGQNVTFRCDPISEHNRLYWYRQTLGQGPEFLTYFQNEAQLEKSRLLSDRFSAERPKGSFSTLEIQRTEQGDSAMYLCASSFSNGAEKLFFGSGTQLSVL.

The chain uses TRBV28 and TRBJ2-7; 7 nucleotides match TRBD2. Unmatched junction bases numbered 9, after V lost 5 bases and J lost 5 bases. CDR3 length: 14 amino acids. CDR1 is MDHEN, CDR2 SYDVKM, per germline. Here the CDR3 DNA reads TGTGCCAGCAGTCCGGGGGGACCCTCGAACGAGCAGTACTTC. Protein sequence: CASSPGGPSNEQYF.

The rearrangement joins TRBV30 to TRBJ1-1, with D possibly matching TRBD1 (6 bases). Trimming removed 5 bases from V and 5 bases from J, with 15 bases in between. CDR1 and CDR2 from the germline V gene are GTSNPN and SVGIG (reference sequence). CDR3 length: 13 amino acids. The CDR3 spells CAWRAGDRTEAFF. The CDR3 DNA follows: TGTGCCTGGCGCGCAGGGGATAGAACTGAAGCTTTCTTT. Combining the CDR3 with reference TRBV30 and TRBJ1-1 gives the whole variable domain SQTIHQWPATLVQPVGSPLSLECTVEGTSNPNLYWYRQAAGRGLQLLFYSVGIGQISSEVPQNLSASRPQDRQFILSSKKLLLSDSGFYLCAWRAGDRTEAFFGQGTRLTVV.

The chain combines TRBV10-2 with TRBJ1-4; a possible D gene is TRBD1 (5 bases). Germline V CDR1 and CDR2: WSHSY, SAAADI. The CDR3 contains 13 residues. Trimming left V 5 bases short and J 7 bases short, with 11 bases between. CDR3 residues: CASSRTGPEKLFF. As DNA, the CDR3 is TGCGCCAGCAGTAGAACAGGCCCTGAAAAACTGTTTTTT.

The chain uses TRBV9 and TRBJ2-3; 8 bases map to TRBD1. V shed 3 bases and J 1 base; nucleotides not matched to a gene: 4. CDR3 length: 15 residues. Germline lookup yields CDR1 SGDLS and CDR2 YYNGEE. Written as DNA, the CDR3 is TGTGCCAGCAGCGCCGGGACAGGCCGCACAGATACGCAGTATTTT. Residues: CASSAGTGRTDTQYF.

This clonotype has just a few counts. The chain carries TRBV19 and TRBJ2-7; D perhaps matches TRBD2 (5 bases). The germline V gene encodes CDR1 LNHDA and CDR2 SQIVND (reference sequence). V gave up 6 bases and J gave up 6 bases, with 21 bases separating them. The CDR3 is 15 residues long. CDR3 sequence: CASRREPSATVEQYF. CDR3 DNA sequence: TGTGCCAGTAGGAGGGAACCGAGTGCTACCGTCGAGCAGTACTTC.

This clonotype was found a few times. The V call is TRBV5-5, the J call TRBJ2-5; D might be TRBD1 (6 bases). The V gene lost 2 bases and the J gene lost 2 bases, with 16 bases spanning the gap. CDR1 SGHKS and CDR2 YYEKEE come from the germline V gene (reference sequence). This CDR3 comprises 16 residues. As DNA, the CDR3 is TGTGCCAGCAGCTTATCGGGACAATCGGTGCAAGAGACCCAGTACTTC. Its protein product is CASSLSGQSVQETQYF.

The chain recombines TRBV5-1 with TRBJ1-4; 9 nucleotides align to TRBD1. Trimming at V came to 4 bases and at J to 5 bases, leaving 3 bases not matched to a gene. CDR1 and CDR2 from the germline V gene are SGHRS and YFSETQ. The CDR3 has 14 residues. CDR3 DNA: TGCGCCAGCAGCCGGGACAGGGAGAATGAAAAACTGTTTTTT. Translation: CASSRDRENEKLFF.

This clonotype has at least ten counts. In DNA form, the CDR3 reads TGTGCCTGGAGTGTACAAGCGCCCAACAACAATGAGCAGTTCTTC. Its translation is CAWSVQAPNNNEQFF. The rearrangement uses TRBV30 and TRBJ2-1; D gene uncertain. This CDR3 region has 15 residues. The V end was cut by 0 bases, the J end by 5 bases, with 14 bases between. Germline lookup yields CDR1 GTSNPN and CDR2 SVGIG (reference sequence).

This clonotype was picked up many times. V is TRBV6-1 and J is TRBJ2-2, with TRBD1 identical over 7 bases. V trimming: 6 bases; J trimming: 4 bases; junction bases outside the gene matches: 11. Germline CDR1 is MNHNS and CDR2 is SASEGT. The CDR3 consists of 16 residues. CDR3 DNA: TGTGCCAGCAGGACCCTGGACAGGATCAGCACCGGGGAGCTGTTTTTT. Translating it yields CASRTLDRISTGELFF.

This clonotype was detected only a few times. V is TRBV28 and J is TRBJ1-5, with TRBD1 matching 8 bases. Germline loops: CDR1 MDHEN, CDR2 SYDVKM. The CDR3 consists of 13 residues. The V and J ends lost 7 bases and 6 bases, in that order; junction bases with no gene match: 5. This CDR3 is CASTTGGGQPQHF. DNA of the CDR3: TGTGCCAGCACCACAGGGGGGGGTCAGCCCCAGCATTTT. The full variable domain, with the rest looked up from reference TRBV28 and TRBJ1-5, is DVKVTQSSRYLVKRTGEKVFLECVQDMDHENMFWYRQDPGLGLRLIYFSYDVKMKEKGDIPEGYSVSREKKERFSLILESASTNQTSMYLCASTTGGGQPQHFGDGTRLSIL.

This clonotype was picked up many times. V and J are TRBV20-1 and TRBJ2-3; 11 nucleotides agree with TRBD2. The J segment lost 2 bases and the V segment lost 3 bases, leaving 4 bases of the junction unmatched. This CDR3 has 15 residues. CDR1 is DFQATT, CDR2 SNEGSKA, per germline (reference sequence). The CDR3 nucleotides are TGCAGTGCTAGTTCGACTAGCGGGGACACAGATACGCAGTATTTT. Amino acid sequence: CSASSTSGDTDTQYF.

Many counts were recorded for this clonotype. The V call is TRBV29-1, the J call TRBJ1-2; D is perhaps TRBD1 (6 bases). V lost 6 bases and J lost 4, with 12 bases in between. The CDR3 is 12 residues long. Germline lookup yields CDR1 SQVTM and CDR2 ANQGSEA. The CDR3 DNA follows: TGCAGCGTCGATACAGGGTCCTATGGCTACACCTTC. It is translated as CSVDTGSYGYTF.

In this sample, this clonotype turned up many times. The chain has TRBV7-8 and TRBJ2-5, with D unresolved. V shed 5 bases and J shed 2 bases, with 18 bases lying between them. In germline, CDR1 is SGHVS, CDR2 FQNEAQ. The CDR3 is 16 amino acids. The CDR3 DNA follows: TGTGCCAGCAGCCCCCGGTGGGCGAACAAACAAGAGACCCAGTACTTC. It translates to CASSPRWANKQETQYF.